These T cell receptor beta chains were read from a single sample in a study of vaccination effects on CD4 cells after COVID-19. Their antigens remain unidentified. Repertoires were generated with immunoSEQ multiplex PCR, while TCRdb's copy carries only in-frame clones and drops some. The sample holds under 60,000 clones; more than 75% are singletons and the top ten take 4.5% to 5.5%. The sample here was CD4+ T cells from PBMCs cultured with HIV peptides, taken before COVID-19 vaccination. These receptors all stem from a human donor who had a prior SARS-CoV-2 infection. Both conserved end residues are part of each CDR3. Each record gives: V gene, J gene, clone size, D gene, CDR3 protein, CDR3 DNA. D genes are given only for firm matches. A clone size is listed for some rows: how often the clone was seen (once, few, many), or a class if it is expanded.

>TRBV2|TRBJ2-7|NA|TRBD1
CASSGQGAQYEQYF
TGTGCCAGCAGCGGACAGGGGGCACAATATGAGCAGTACTTC
>TRBV7-9|TRBJ1-1|NA|NA
CASSSGTYGAAEAFF
TGTGCCAGCAGCTCGGGAACGTATGGAGCTGCTGAAGCTTTCTTT
>TRBV24-1|TRBJ2-1|NA|NA
CATSHYESGYNEQFF
TGTGCCACCAGTCACTACGAGAGCGGCTACAATGAGCAGTTCTTC
>TRBV18|TRBJ2-7|few|NA
CASSPTQGSQYEQYF
TGTGCCAGCTCACCGACCCAGGGGAGTCAATACGAGCAGTACTTC
>TRBV27|TRBJ2-5|NA|NA
CASSLSGFPQGEGAWTQYF
TGTGCCAGCAGTTTATCCGGGTTTCCCCAGGGGGAGGGGGCGTGGACCCAGTACTTC
>TRBV5-5|TRBJ2-2|few|TRBD2
CASSFGGGGTGELFF
TGTGCCAGCAGCTTTGGCGGCGGGGGCACCGGGGAGCTGTTTTTT
>TRBV19|TRBJ2-3|NA|TRBD2
CASSSGLAGAFGDTQYF
TGTGCCAGTAGTTCGGGACTAGCGGGAGCTTTTGGAGATACGCAGTATTTT
>TRBV2|TRBJ2-7|NA|TRBD1
CASEQRTGIYEQYF
TGTGCCAGCGAACAAAGGACAGGGATCTACGAGCAGTACTTC
>TRBV6-5|TRBJ1-2|NA|NA
CASSYSGGIYGYTF
TGTGCCAGCAGTTACTCGGGGGGAATCTATGGCTACACCTTC
>TRBV23-1|TRBJ2-7|many|TRBD1
CASDLNSGGGYEQYF
TGCGCCAGCGATCTAAACTCAGGGGGCGGGTACGAGCAGTACTTC
>TRBV9|TRBJ1-2|once|NA
CASSVGVGENYGYTF
TGTGCCAGCAGCGTGGGGGTGGGGGAGAACTATGGCTACACCTTC
>TRBV11-2|TRBJ1-4|NA|NA
CASSLALSAGGGNEKLFF
TGTGCCAGCAGCTTAGCTTTGTCGGCAGGCGGCGGAAATGAAAAACTGTTTTTT
>TRBV5-6|TRBJ2-5|NA|NA
CASSLEGLETQYF
TGTGCCAGCAGCTTGGAAGGGTTGGAGACCCAGTACTTC
>TRBV11-3|TRBJ2-1|NA|TRBD2
CASSSRGLAQNEQFF
TGTGCCAGCAGCTCCAGGGGACTAGCTCAAAATGAGCAGTTCTTC
>TRBV4-2|TRBJ2-7|NA|NA
CASSQDGGLLGYEQYF
TGTGCCAGCAGCCAAGATGGGGGCCTGCTTGGGTACGAGCAGTACTTC
>TRBV5-4|TRBJ2-2|NA|TRBD2
CASSRGSGSGTSGELFF
TGTGCCAGCAGCAGGGGGAGTGGTAGCGGGACCTCCGGGGAGCTGTTTTTT
>TRBV7-9|TRBJ1-4|NA|TRBD1
CASSLGQGNEKLFF
TGTGCCAGCAGCTTGGGACAGGGCAATGAAAAACTGTTTTTT
>TRBV7-6|TRBJ2-1|NA|TRBD1
CASSRKPGQGSHEQFF
TGTGCCAGCAGTCGCAAGCCGGGACAGGGGTCCCATGAGCAGTTCTTC
>TRBV5-6|TRBJ1-2|NA|TRBD1
CASRRTGHRLGYTF
TGTGCCAGCAGACGGACAGGCCACCGCCTTGGCTACACCTTC
>TRBV19|TRBJ2-5|NA|TRBD2
CASSIRGRGLASRQETQYF
TGTGCCAGTAGTATACGAGGGCGGGGACTAGCGAGTAGACAAGAGACCCAGTACTTC
>TRBV5-1|TRBJ2-1|NA|NA
CASSLIPSVLSYNEQFF
TGCGCCAGCAGCTTGATCCCTAGCGTTCTGTCGTACAATGAGCAGTTCTTC
>TRBV18|TRBJ2-7|once|TRBD2
CASSPRLAATYEQYF
TGTGCCAGCTCACCCCGACTAGCGGCAACCTACGAGCAGTACTTC
>TRBV5-6|TRBJ1-1|NA|NA
CASSASLGWAFF
TGTGCCAGCAGCGCCAGTCTTGGGTGGGCTTTCTTT
>TRBV18|TRBJ1-1|NA|NA
CASSPETGNTEAFF
TGTGCCAGCTCACCAGAGACAGGGAACACTGAAGCTTTCTTT
>TRBV4-3|TRBJ1-2|NA|NA
CASSQEFGSAGGYTF
TGCGCCAGCAGCCAAGAGTTTGGGTCCGCTGGCGGCTACACCTTC
>TRBV2|TRBJ2-7|NA|TRBD1
CATRGDRVGEQYF
TGTGCCACCCGGGGGGACAGGGTCGGTGAGCAGTACTTC
>TRBV3-1/TRBV3-2|TRBJ2-3|NA|NA
CASSQGVRQADTQYF
TGTGCCAGCAGCCAAGGGGTTCGTCAGGCAGATACGCAGTATTTT
>TRBV18|TRBJ1-1|NA|NA
CASSPPPRGRWNTEAFF
TGTGCCAGCTCACCACCGCCTCGGGGGCGATGGAACACTGAAGCTTTCTTT
>TRBV5-1|TRBJ2-1|NA|NA
CASSLEGPMTYNEQFF
TGCGCCAGCAGCTTGGAGGGTCCCATGACCTACAATGAGCAGTTCTTC
>TRBV9|TRBJ2-1|NA|TRBD2
CASSVGEEGRDEQFF
TGTGCCAGCAGCGTAGGCGAGGAGGGGAGGGATGAGCAGTTCTTC
>TRBV9|TRBJ2-1|few|NA
CASSVVPGSYNEQFF
TGTGCCAGCAGCGTAGTGCCAGGTTCCTACAATGAGCAGTTCTTC
>TRBV6-6|TRBJ1-2|once|NA
CASSYPGANYGYTF
TGTGCCAGCAGTTACCCGGGTGCTAACTATGGCTACACCTTC
>TRBV9|TRBJ2-5|NA|NA
CASSPGLEETQYF
TGTGCCAGCAGCCCGGGACTTGAAGAGACCCAGTACTTC
>TRBV9|TRBJ2-3|NA|NA
CASSRSLSSTDTQYF
TGTGCCAGCAGCCGTAGCCTCTCTAGCACAGATACGCAGTATTTT
>TRBV6-4|TRBJ1-5|NA|NA
CASSGQPNQPQHF
TGTGCCAGCAGTGGACAACCCAATCAGCCCCAGCATTTT
>TRBV18|TRBJ2-2|NA|NA
CASSRQANTGELFF
TGTGCCAGCTCACGACAGGCCAACACCGGGGAGCTGTTTTTT
>TRBV6-5|TRBJ2-5|once|NA
CASSYGGEETQYF
TGTGCCAGCAGTTACGGAGGGGAAGAGACCCAGTACTTC
>TRBV4-1|TRBJ2-1|NA|NA
CASSQDLDSAYNEQFF
TGCGCCAGCAGCCAAGATCTGGACTCCGCTTACAATGAGCAGTTCTTC
>TRBV29-1|TRBJ2-5|NA|TRBD1
CSVRQGGAETQYF
TGCAGCGTAAGACAGGGGGGGGCGGAGACCCAGTACTTC
>TRBV11-3|TRBJ2-5|NA|NA
CASSLGAGDGDQYF
TGTGCCAGCAGCTTAGGAGCCGGGGACGGGGACCAGTACTTC
>TRBV3-1/TRBV3-2|TRBJ2-7|NA|NA
CASSQPGAAAEQYF
TGTGCCAGCAGCCAACCCGGAGCGGCCGCCGAGCAGTACTTC
>TRBV7-8|TRBJ2-1|NA|TRBD2
CASSHKRGVNNEQFF
TGTGCCAGCAGCCACAAGCGGGGGGTCAACAATGAGCAGTTCTTC
>TRBV5-4|TRBJ2-7|NA|TRBD1
CASSADRGREQYF
TGTGCCAGCAGCGCAGACAGGGGGCGCGAGCAGTACTTC
>TRBV2|TRBJ1-1|NA|NA
CASRPMKAAGSEAFF
TGTGCCAGCAGGCCGATGAAGGCAGCGGGTTCTGAAGCTTTCTTT
>TRBV24-1|TRBJ1-5|NA|NA
CATQSAGGDQPQHF
TGTGCCACACAGTCTGCGGGCGGCGATCAGCCCCAGCATTTT
>TRBV19|TRBJ2-3|NA|TRBD1
CASTTRSQDRDADTQYF
TGTGCCAGTACGACCCGGTCCCAGGACAGGGACGCAGATACGCAGTATTTT
>TRBV7-9|TRBJ2-5|large|NA
CASSSQNDRTQYF
TGTGCCAGCAGCTCGCAAAACGACAGGACCCAGTACTTC
>TRBV18|TRBJ2-3|NA|NA
CASSPGTSTDTQYF
TGTGCCAGCTCACCCGGGACAAGCACAGATACGCAGTATTTT
>TRBV5-6|TRBJ2-1|NA|TRBD2
CASSSSLAGVQNEQFF
TGTGCCAGCAGCTCGAGCCTAGCGGGAGTGCAGAATGAGCAGTTCTTC
>TRBV2|TRBJ1-5|NA|NA
CASSPLGNQPQHF
TGTGCCAGCAGCCCATTAGGGAATCAGCCCCAGCATTTT